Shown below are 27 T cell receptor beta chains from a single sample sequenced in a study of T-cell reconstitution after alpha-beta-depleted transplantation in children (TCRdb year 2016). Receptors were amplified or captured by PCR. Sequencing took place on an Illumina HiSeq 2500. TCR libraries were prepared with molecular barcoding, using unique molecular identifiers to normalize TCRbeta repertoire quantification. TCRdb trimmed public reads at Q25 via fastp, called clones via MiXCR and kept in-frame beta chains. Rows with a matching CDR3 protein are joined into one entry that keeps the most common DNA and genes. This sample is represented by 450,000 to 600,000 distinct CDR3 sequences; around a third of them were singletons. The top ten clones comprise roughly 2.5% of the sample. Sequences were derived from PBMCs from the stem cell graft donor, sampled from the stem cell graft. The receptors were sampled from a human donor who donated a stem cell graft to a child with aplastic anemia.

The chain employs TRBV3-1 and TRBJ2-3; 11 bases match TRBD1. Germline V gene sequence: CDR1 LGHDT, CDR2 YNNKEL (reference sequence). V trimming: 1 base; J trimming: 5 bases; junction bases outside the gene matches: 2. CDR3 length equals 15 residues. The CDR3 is CASSQGTGGIDTQYF. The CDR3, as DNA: TGTGCCAGCAGCCAAGGGACAGGGGGCATAGATACGCAGTATTTT.

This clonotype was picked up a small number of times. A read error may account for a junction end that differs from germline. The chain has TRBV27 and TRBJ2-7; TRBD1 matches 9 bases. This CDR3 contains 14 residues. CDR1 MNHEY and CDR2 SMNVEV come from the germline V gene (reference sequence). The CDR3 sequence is CASSWGQGSFEQYF. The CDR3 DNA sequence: TGTGCCAGCAGTTGGGGACAGGGATCCTTCGAGCAGTACTTC.

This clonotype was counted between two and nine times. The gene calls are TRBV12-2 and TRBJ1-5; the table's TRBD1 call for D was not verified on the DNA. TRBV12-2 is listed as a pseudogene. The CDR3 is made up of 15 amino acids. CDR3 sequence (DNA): TGTGCAAGTCGCTTGTACCCCAGGGGGCTTCAGCCCCAGCATTTT. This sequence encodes CASRLYPRGLQPQHF.

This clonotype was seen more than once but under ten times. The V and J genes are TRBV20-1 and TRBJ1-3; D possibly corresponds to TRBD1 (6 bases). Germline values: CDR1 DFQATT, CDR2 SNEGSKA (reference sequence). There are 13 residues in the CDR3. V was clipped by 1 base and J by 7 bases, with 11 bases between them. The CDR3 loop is CSARGAGANTIYF. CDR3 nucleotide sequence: TGCAGTGCTAGAGGGGCAGGGGCGAACACCATATATTTT.

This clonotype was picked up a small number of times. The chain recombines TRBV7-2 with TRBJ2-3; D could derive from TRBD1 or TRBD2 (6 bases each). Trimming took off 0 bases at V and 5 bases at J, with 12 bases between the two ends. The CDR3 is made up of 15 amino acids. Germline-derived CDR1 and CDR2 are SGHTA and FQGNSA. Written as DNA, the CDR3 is TGTGCCAGCAGCTTAGCTGGGGGCGGGGTAGATACGCAGTATTTT. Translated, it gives CASSLAGGGVDTQYF. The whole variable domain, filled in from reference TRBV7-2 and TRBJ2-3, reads GAGVSQSPSNKVTEKGKDVELRCDPISGHTALYWYRQSLGQGLEFLIYFQGNSAPDKSGLPSDRFSAERTGGSVSTLTIQRTQQEDSAVYLCASSLAGGGVDTQYFGPGTRLTVL.

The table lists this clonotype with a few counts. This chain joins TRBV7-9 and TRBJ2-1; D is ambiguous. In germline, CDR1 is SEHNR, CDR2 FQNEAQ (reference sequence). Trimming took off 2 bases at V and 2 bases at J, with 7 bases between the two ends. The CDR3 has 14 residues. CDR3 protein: CASSLQSTYNEQFF. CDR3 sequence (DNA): TGTGCCAGCAGCTTACAGTCGACCTACAATGAGCAGTTCTTC.

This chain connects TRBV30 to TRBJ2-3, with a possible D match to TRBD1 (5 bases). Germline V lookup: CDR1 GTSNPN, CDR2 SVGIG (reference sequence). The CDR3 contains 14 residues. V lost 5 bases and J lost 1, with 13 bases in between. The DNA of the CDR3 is TGTGCCTGGTCACAGGATTTCGGCACAGATACGCAGTATTTT. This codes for CAWSQDFGTDTQYF.

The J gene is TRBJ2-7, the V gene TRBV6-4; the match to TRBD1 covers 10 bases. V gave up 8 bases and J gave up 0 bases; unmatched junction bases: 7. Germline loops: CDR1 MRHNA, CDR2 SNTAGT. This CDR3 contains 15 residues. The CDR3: CASRDRGVSSYEQYV. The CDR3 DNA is TGTGCCAGCCGGGACAGGGGCGTGAGCTCCTACGAGCAGTACGTC.

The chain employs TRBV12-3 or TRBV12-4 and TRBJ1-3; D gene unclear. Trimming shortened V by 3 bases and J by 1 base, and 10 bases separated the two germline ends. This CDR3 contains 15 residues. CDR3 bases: TGTGCCAGCAGTTTCGTCCGCCGTTCTGGAAACACCATATATTTT. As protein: CASSFVRRSGNTIYF.

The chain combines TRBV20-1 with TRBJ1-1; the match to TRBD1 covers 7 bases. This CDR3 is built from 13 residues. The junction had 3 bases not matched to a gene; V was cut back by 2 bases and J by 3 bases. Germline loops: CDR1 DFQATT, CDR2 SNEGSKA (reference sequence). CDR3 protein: CSARPDRDTEAFF. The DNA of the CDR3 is TGCAGTGCTAGACCAGACAGGGACACTGAAGCTTTCTTT.

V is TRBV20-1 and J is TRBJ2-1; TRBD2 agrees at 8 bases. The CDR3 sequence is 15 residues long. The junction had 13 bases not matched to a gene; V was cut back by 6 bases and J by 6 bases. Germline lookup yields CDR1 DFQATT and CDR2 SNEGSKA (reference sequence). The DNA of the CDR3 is TGCAGTGCGAACCGGCAAGCGGGAGTAGCCAATGAGCAGTTCTTC. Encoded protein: CSANRQAGVANEQFF.

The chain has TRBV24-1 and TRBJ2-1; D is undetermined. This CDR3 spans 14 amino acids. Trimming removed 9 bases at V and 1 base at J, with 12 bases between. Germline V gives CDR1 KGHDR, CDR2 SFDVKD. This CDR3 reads CATGPRSSYNEQFF. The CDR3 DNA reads TGTGCCACCGGACCTCGGAGTTCCTACAATGAGCAGTTCTTC.

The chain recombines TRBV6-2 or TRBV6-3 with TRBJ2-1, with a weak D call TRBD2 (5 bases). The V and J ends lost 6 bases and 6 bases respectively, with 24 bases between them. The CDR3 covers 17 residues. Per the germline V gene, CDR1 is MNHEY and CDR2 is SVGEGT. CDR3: CASSSLGRPHSSNEQFF. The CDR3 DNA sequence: TGTGCCAGCAGCTCCTTAGGGAGACCTCATAGCAGCAATGAGCAGTTCTTC.

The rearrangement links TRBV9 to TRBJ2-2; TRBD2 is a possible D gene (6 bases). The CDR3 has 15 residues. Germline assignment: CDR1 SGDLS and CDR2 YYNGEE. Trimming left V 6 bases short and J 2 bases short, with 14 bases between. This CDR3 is CASTIAVSNTGELFF. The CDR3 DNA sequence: TGTGCCAGCACCATAGCGGTCTCCAACACCGGGGAGCTGTTTTTT.

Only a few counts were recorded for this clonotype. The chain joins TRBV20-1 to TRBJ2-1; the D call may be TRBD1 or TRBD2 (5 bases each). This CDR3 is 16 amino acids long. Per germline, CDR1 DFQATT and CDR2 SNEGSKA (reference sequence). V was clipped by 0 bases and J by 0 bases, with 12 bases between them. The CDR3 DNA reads TGCAGTGCTAGAGAAGGGGTAGGACTCTCCTACAATGAGCAGTTCTTC. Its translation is CSAREGVGLSYNEQFF.

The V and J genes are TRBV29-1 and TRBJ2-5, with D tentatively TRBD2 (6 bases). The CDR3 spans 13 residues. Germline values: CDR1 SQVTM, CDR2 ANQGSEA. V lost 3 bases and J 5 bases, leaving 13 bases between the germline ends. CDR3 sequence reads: CSVEPGAGETQYF. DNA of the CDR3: TGCAGCGTTGAGCCCGGGGCGGGGGAGACCCAGTACTTC.

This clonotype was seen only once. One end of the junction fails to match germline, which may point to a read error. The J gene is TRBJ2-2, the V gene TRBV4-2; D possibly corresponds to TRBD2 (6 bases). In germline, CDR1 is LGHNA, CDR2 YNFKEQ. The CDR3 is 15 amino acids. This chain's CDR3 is CAISPGLLWSGELFF. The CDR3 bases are TGTGCCATCAGCCCCGGACTACTCTGGTCCGGGGAGCTGTTTTTT.

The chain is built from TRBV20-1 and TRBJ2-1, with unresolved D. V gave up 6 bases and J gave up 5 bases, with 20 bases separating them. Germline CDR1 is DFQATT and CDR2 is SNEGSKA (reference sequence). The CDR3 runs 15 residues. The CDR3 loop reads CSAENTRAPNNEQFF. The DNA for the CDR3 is TGCAGTGCCGAGAATACCCGGGCCCCGAACAATGAGCAGTTCTTC.

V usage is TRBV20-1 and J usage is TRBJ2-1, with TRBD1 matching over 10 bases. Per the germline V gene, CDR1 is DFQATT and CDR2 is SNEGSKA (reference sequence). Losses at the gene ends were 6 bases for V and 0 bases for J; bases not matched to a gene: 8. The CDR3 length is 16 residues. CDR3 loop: CSASAGQGSSYNEQFF. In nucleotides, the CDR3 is TGCAGTGCCTCAGCGGGACAGGGGAGCTCCTACAATGAGCAGTTCTTC.

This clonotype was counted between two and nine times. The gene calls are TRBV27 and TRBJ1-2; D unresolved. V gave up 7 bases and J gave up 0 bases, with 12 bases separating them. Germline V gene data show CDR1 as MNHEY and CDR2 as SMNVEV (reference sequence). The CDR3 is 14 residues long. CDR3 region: CASKAQSANYGYTF. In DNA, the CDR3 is TGTGCCAGCAAGGCACAGTCCGCTAACTATGGCTACACCTTC.

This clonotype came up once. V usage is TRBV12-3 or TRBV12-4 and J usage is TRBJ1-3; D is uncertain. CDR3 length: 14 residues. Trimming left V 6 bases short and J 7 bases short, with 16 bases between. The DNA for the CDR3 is TGTGCCAGCAGCCCCTCACTGATCGGGAACACCATATATTTT. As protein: CASSPSLIGNTIYF.

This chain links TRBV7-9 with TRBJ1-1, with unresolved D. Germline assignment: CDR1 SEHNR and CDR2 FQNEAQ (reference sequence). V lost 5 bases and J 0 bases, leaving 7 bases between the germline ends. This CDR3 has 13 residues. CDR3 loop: CASSVALNTEAFF. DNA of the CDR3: TGTGCCAGCAGCGTGGCTCTGAACACTGAAGCTTTCTTT.

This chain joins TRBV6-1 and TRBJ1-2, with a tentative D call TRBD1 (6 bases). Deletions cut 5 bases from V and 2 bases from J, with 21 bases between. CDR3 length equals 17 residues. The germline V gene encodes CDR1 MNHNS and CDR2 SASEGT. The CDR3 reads CASSRNFRQDFNYGYTF. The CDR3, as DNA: TGTGCCAGCAGTCGGAACTTCCGACAGGACTTCAACTATGGCTACACCTTC.

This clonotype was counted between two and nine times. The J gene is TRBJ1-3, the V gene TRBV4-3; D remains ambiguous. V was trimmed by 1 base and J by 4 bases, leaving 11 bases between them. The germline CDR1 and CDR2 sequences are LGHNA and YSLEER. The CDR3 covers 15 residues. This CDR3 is CASSQVSPSGNTIYF. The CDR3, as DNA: TGCGCCAGCAGCCAAGTTTCCCCTTCGGGAAACACCATATATTTT.

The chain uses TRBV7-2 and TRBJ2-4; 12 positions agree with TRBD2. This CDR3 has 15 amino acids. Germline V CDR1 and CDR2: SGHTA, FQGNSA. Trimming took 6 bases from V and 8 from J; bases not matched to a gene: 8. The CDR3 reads CASSASGRALDIQYF. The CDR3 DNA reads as TGTGCCAGCAGTGCTAGCGGGAGGGCCTTGGACATTCAGTACTTC.

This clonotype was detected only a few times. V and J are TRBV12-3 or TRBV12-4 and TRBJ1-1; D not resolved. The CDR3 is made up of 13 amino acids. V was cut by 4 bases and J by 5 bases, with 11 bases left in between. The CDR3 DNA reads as TGTGCCAGCAGTTCATTAGTTCGGACTGAAGCTTTCTTT. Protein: CASSSLVRTEAFF.

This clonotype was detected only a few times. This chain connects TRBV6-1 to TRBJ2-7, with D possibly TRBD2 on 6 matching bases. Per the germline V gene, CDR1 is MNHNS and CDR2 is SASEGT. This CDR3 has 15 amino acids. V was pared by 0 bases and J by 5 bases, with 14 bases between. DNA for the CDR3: TGTGCCAGCAGTGAAGCGTTCGGGAGCGTCAACGAGCAGTACTTC. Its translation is CASSEAFGSVNEQYF.